This T cell receptor (beta chain) was captured by sequencing in a study of CD8 T cells in Susac syndrome. Study-level findings and limits: Among active patients and in TEMRA cells, CD8+ clonal expansion in Susac reached its peak. Susac-specific public clones found in total CD8+ repertoires numbered some 17, and those in CD8+ TEMRA repertoires numbered a few.

RNA in amounts of roughly 0.5 to 1 ug was reverse transcribed with random hexamers. With immunoSEQ multiplex PCR, TCR beta CDR3 was amplified across 54 Vbeta and 13 Jbeta. TCRdb reanalysed the immunoSEQ multiplex PCR reads using MiXCR and keeps one entry per CDR3 protein. The sample contains around 100,000 distinct CDR3 sequences, around 95% of which appear only once. To note about this clonotype: The antigen is unknown.

V lost 4 bases and J 3 bases, leaving 12 bases between the germline ends. This CDR3 spans 14 amino acids. The germline CDR1 and CDR2 sequences are MGHDK and SYGVNS. Sequenced material: CD8+ T cells from PBMCs. This chain connects TRBV25-1 to TRBJ2-5, with D unresolved. The receptor comes from a human donor with Susac syndrome. CDR3 sequence: CASSAAPLKETQYF. Here the CDR3 DNA reads TGTGCCAGCAGTGCGGCGCCCCTCAAAGAGACCCAGTACTTC.